The sequence of this TCR beta chain was determined in a study of blood T cells in healthy people across ages. General study results and limits: TCR beta diversity, measured per million T cells, fell in a roughly linear way with age.

Peripheral blood, around 10 milliliters per donor, was collected. Per germline, CDR1 SGHTA and CDR2 FQGNSA. This CDR3 contains 17 residues. The table lists this clonotype with a count of one. Its antigen is not known. Relative to the germline gene, one junction end is altered; a read error may explain this. A second PCR of 7 to 11 cycles used a sample-barcoded 5' primer and a J-beta primer mix. Using its own MiXCR run on the 5' RACE reads, TCRdb lists one record per CDR3 protein. The repertoire holds over 500,000 distinct CDR3 sequences, with around 27% as singletons. The data also belong to a second study, concerning T cells of mothers and their children. From that study: Maternal samples each gave over 9.5 million TCR beta CDR3 reads, and child samples 2.5 million to 3.5 million each.

V is TRBV7-2 and J is TRBJ1-1; D gene uncertain. The material sequenced was blood. The sequence was collected from a boy aged 2 to 10 in good health. The CDR3 bases are TGTGCCAGCAGCTTAGCCATAATAGGCAGCCTGAACGCTGAAGCTTTCTTT. This translates into CASSLAIIGSLNAEAFF.